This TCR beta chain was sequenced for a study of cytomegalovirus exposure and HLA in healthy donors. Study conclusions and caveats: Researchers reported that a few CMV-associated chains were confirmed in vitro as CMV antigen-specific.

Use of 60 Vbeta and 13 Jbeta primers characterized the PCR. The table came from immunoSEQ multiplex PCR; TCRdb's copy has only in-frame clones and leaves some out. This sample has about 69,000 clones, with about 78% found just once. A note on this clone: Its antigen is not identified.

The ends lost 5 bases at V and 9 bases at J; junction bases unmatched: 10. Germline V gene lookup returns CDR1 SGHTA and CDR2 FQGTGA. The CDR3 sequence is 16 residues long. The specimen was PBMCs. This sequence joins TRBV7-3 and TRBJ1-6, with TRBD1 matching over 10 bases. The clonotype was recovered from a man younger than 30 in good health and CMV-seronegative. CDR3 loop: CASSIRQGAIGSPLHF. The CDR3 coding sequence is TGTGCCAGCAGCATAAGACAGGGGGCTATCGGTTCACCCCTCCACTTT.